This T cell receptor beta chain is drawn from a study of CD8 T cells in Susac syndrome. Study summary: The sequenced Susac syndrome patients included five or six who had clinically active disease and about 8 who were in remission. The study's findings and limits: CD4+ T cell repertoires in Susac syndrome lacked clonal expansion.

On this clonotype: Its antigen is as yet unknown.

The RNA, about 0.45 to 1 ug, was put through reverse transcription using random hexamers. Amplification of TCR beta CDR3 was carried out by immunoSEQ multiplex PCR, which covered 54 Vbeta and 13 Jbeta segments. TCRdb reprocessed the immunoSEQ multiplex PCR reads with MiXCR, giving one entry per CDR3 protein. The data contain some 180,000 distinct CDR3 sequences, roughly 94% of them singletons. The TCR comes from a human donor with Susac syndrome. Source material: CD4+ T cells from PBMCs.

In DNA form, the CDR3 reads TGTGCCAGCAGTGGCAGGGAGGACTATGGCTACACCTTC. It yields the protein CASSGREDYGYTF. The chain carries TRBV25-1 and TRBJ1-2; weak D call: TRBD1 (5 bases). V gave up 4 bases and J gave up 3 bases, with 9 bases separating them. The germline V gene encodes CDR1 MGHDK and CDR2 SYGVNS. This CDR3 has 13 residues.